The clone carrying this TCR beta chain was detected a few times. What it recognizes is unknown. In every case, the donor was a healthy Caucasian. A universal primer site was added by template switching, and unique molecular identifiers were carried by the cDNA. TCRdb ran MiXCR on the 5' RACE reads and lists one entry per CDR3 protein. The sample lists 750,000 to 950,000 distinct CDR3 sequences; 10% to 15% were seen once. This sample was included in a study of identical twins. Study-level points and caveats: Insertion counts were lower in abundant cord blood beta clonotypes, a trend that memory repertoires did not show.

Germline CDR1 and CDR2: DFQATT and SNEGSKA (reference sequence). Trimming removed 0 bases from V and 6 bases from J, with 11 bases in between. The CDR3 extends over 13 amino acids. This sample was also put to use in a study of yellow fever vaccine responses in identical twins.

This clonotype originated in a young woman in good health. The J gene is TRBJ1-1, the V gene TRBV20-1; D is unresolved. Material for sequencing was PBMCs. The CDR3 region has the DNA TGCAGTGCTAGAGATGTACTGGTTGCTGAAGCTTTCTTT. The encoded protein is CSARDVLVAEAFF.